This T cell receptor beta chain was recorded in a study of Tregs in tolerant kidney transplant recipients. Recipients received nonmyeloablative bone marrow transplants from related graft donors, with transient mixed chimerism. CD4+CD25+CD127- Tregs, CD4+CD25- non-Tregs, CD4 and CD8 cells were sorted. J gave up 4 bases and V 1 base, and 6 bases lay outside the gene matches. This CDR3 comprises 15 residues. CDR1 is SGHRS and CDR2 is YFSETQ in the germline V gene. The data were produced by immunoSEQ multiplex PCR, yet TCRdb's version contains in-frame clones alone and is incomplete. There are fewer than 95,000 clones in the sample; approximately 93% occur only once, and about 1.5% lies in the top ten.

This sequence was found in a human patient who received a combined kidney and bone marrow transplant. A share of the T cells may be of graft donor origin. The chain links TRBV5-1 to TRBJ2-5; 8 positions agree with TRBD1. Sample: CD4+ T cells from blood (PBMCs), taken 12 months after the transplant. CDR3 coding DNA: TGCGCCAGCAGCTTGTTTTCAGGGGGCGGAGAGACCCAGTACTTC. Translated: CASSLFSGGGETQYF. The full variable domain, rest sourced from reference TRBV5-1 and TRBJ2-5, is KAGVTQTPRYLIKTRGQQVTLSCSPISGHRSVSWYQQTPGQGLQFLFEYFSETQRNKGNFPGRFSGRQFSNSRSEMNVSTLELGDSALYLCASSLFSGGGETQYFGPGTRLLVL.